This T cell receptor (beta chain) appears in the sequencing data of a study of blood T cell repertoires in COVID-19. Clones were sequenced by immunoSEQ multiplex PCR, and TCRdb holds only the in-frame ones, with some missing. The table includes 170,000 or so clones, 88% detected once. This clonotype was obtained from a woman in her forties or fifties who had recovered from COVID-19. The sample taken for sequencing was PBMCs or T cells enriched from blood (not recorded which).

CDR3 nucleotides: TGTGCCAGCAGTTACTCGAGGGGGGGCGGGAGTTCACCCCTCCACTTT. Its protein is CASSYSRGGGSSPLHF. The V call is TRBV6-5, the J call TRBJ1-6; D may be TRBD1 (6 bases). V was shortened by 0 bases and J by 9 bases, with 15 bases between the two germline ends. Germline-derived CDR1 and CDR2 are MNHEY and SVGAGI. The CDR3 is made up of 16 amino acids.